This note documents a single TCR beta chain sequence. Its antigen is unidentified. The data derive from a study of T cell responses to AZD1222 COVID-19 vaccine. Assay: immunoSEQ multiplex PCR; the TCRdb copy retains only in-frame clones and omits some. The sample gives 150,000 to 200,000 clones, about 92% of which show up once; about 1.1% is in the top ten. Study results and limitations: Spike-spanning, vaccine-associated CD4 TCRs were dominant at 160-218 and 743-854. Increases in Spike-specific TCR breadth and depth were seen after two AZD1222 doses.

This CDR3 has 13 amino acids. V was clipped by 5 bases and J by 4 bases, with 11 bases between them. The TCR sequence derives from an adult who received the AZD1222 COVID-19 vaccine. Sequenced here: peripheral blood, sampled 28 days after the second AZD1222 dose. The chain uses TRBV12-3 or TRBV12-4 and TRBJ1-1, with no clear D. CDR3 sequence reads: CASSRVWSTEAFF. The CDR3 nucleotides read TGTGCCAGCAGTCGCGTCTGGAGCACTGAAGCTTTCTTT.